This T cell receptor beta chain derives from a study of circulating tumor DNA in untreated peripheral T-cell lymphoma. Some clones are missing from TCRdb's copy, which holds only in-frame ones; the method was immunoSEQ multiplex PCR. Among roughly 10,000 clones, roughly 80% were seen once, and the ten largest hold around 2%. This clonotype originated in a human donor with peripheral T-cell lymphoma. Material: tumor tissue.

The DNA of the CDR3 is TGTGCCGTACGGGGCCCTTTGGACACCGGGGAGCTGTTTTTT. This encodes CAVRGPLDTGELFF. The chain employs TRBV6-8 and TRBJ2-2; perhaps D is TRBD1 or TRBD2 (5 bases each). V was clipped by 11 bases and J by 3 bases, with 16 bases between them. The CDR3 covers 14 residues. Germline values: CDR1 MNHGY, CDR2 SAAAGT.